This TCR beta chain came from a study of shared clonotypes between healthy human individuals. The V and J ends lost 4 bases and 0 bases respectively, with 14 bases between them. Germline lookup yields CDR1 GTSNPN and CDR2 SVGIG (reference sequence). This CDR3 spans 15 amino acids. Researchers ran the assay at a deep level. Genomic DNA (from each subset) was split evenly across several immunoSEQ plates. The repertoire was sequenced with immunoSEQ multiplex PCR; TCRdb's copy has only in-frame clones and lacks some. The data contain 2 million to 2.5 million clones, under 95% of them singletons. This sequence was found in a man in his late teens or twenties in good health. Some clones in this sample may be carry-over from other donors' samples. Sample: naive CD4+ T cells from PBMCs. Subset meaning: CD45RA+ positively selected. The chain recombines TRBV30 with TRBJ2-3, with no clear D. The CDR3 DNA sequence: TGTGCCTGGACCAAAAACAGCGCTAGCACAGATACGCAGTATTTT. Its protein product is CAWTKNSASTDTQYF.